Shown below are 17 T cell receptor beta chains from a single sample sequenced in a study of blood T cell repertoires in COVID-19. The assay was immunoSEQ multiplex PCR, and TCRdb's table has in-frame clones only and misses some. The table has approximately 300,000 clones, around 87% seen once. Material for sequencing was peripheral blood. Every receptor here comes from a man aged 45-65 years with active or convalescent COVID-19.

This clone was detected a few times. The rearrangement joins TRBV12-3 or TRBV12-4 to TRBJ2-1, with D tentatively TRBD2 (6 bases). This CDR3 has 13 amino acids. Deletions cut 4 bases from V and 10 bases from J, with 14 bases between. CDR3 sequence: CASSSVPGGEQFF. Here the CDR3 DNA reads TGTGCCAGCAGTTCGGTTCCCGGAGGGGAGCAGTTCTTC.

This clone was found a few times. The CDR3 DNA reads TGTGCCAGCAGCCAAGAGGACAGGGGCGAGACCCAGTACTTC. It yields the protein CASSQEDRGETQYF. V is TRBV3-1 (or the pseudogene TRBV3-2) and J is TRBJ2-5, with 9 nucleotides matching TRBD1. The CDR3 has 14 amino acids. Germline CDR1 LGHDT, CDR2 YNNKEL (reference sequence). Trimming cost V 0 bases and J 5 bases; bases outside gene matches: 1.

The genes are TRBV19 and TRBJ2-5; D might be TRBD2 (5 bases). The CDR3 consists of 13 residues. From germline, CDR1 is LNHDA and CDR2 SQIVND (reference sequence). V was pared by 2 bases and J by 3 bases, with 7 bases between. CDR3 loop: CASSISGEETQYF. The CDR3 nucleotides are TGTGCCAGTAGTATATCCGGGGAAGAGACCCAGTACTTC.

A word on this clone: Other DNA sequences in the same sample also yield this CDR3. The V call is TRBV2, the J call TRBJ2-1, with a tentative D call TRBD2 (5 bases). This CDR3 contains 15 residues. CDR1 and CDR2 from the germline V gene are SNHLY and FYNNEI. Trimming cost V 1 base and J 0 bases, with 7 bases left between them. The CDR3 is CASSEGLNSYNEQFF. The DNA of the CDR3 is TGTGCCAGCAGTGAAGGACTAAACTCCTACAATGAGCAGTTCTTC.

The V gene is TRBV28, the J gene TRBJ2-7; 9 bases line up with TRBD1. Germline CDR1 is MDHEN and CDR2 is SYDVKM. The CDR3 sequence is 15 residues long. After removal of 3 bases from V and 7 bases from J, the junction contained 10 bases not matched to a gene. The CDR3 DNA is TGTGCCAGCAGTTTGGGACAGGGCTCTACCCTGGAGCAGTACTTC. This codes for CASSLGQGSTLEQYF.

Worth noting for this clone: A much larger clone differs by one base, so this may be a read error. The V and J genes are TRBV13 and TRBJ2-7, with D hard to call. V was shortened by 5 bases and J by 0 bases, with 5 bases between the two germline ends. The CDR3 has 12 amino acids. Looked up from germline, CDR1 is PRHDT and CDR2 is FYEKMQ (reference sequence). DNA for the CDR3: TGTGCCAGCAGCCCCCACTCCTACGAGCAGTACTTC. Amino acid sequence: CASSPHSYEQYF.

The rearrangement links TRBV6-1 to TRBJ1-1, with D possibly TRBD1 on 6 matching bases. The CDR3 runs 18 residues. CDR1 and CDR2 (germline): MNHNS, SASEGT. V was cut by 2 bases and J by 0 bases, with 19 bases left in between. The CDR3 DNA reads as TGTGCCAGCAGTGAAACCATCCGTATGGGGGCGATGAACACTGAAGCTTTCTTT. Translating gives CASSETIRMGAMNTEAFF.

The rearrangement uses TRBV12-3 or TRBV12-4 and TRBJ1-5, with D unclear. The V and J ends lost 4 bases and 7 bases respectively, with 8 bases between them. The CDR3 covers 12 residues. The CDR3 loop reads CASSSGVQPQHF. The CDR3 DNA sequence: TGTGCCAGCAGTTCCGGGGTCCAGCCCCAGCATTTT.

The chain links TRBV3-1 (or the pseudogene TRBV3-2) to TRBJ2-5, with TRBD1 matching 7 bases. CDR1 is LGHDT, CDR2 YNNKEL, per germline (reference sequence). The junction had 9 bases not matched to a gene; V was cut back by 4 bases and J by 1 base. This CDR3 contains 16 residues. CDR3 region: CASSRLTGVIQETQYF. The CDR3 DNA reads as TGTGCCAGCAGCCGACTTACAGGGGTTATCCAAGAGACCCAGTACTTC.

The chain uses TRBV28 and TRBJ1-3; D is unclear. The V end lost 3 bases, the J end lost 4 bases, and 10 bases lay between the germline ends. The germline gives CDR1 MDHEN, CDR2 SYDVKM. This CDR3 has 14 amino acids. CDR3 sequence: CASSFGPSGNTIYF. In nucleotides, the CDR3 is TGTGCCAGCAGTTTCGGTCCGTCCGGAAACACCATATATTTT. The whole variable domain, remainder taken from reference TRBV28 and TRBJ1-3, is DVKVTQSSRYLVKRTGEKVFLECVQDMDHENMFWYRQDPGLGLRLIYFSYDVKMKEKGDIPEGYSVSREKKERFSLILESASTNQTSMYLCASSFGPSGNTIYFGEGSWLTVV.

CDR3 amino acids: CASSRQGLPNTEAFF. As DNA, the CDR3 is TGTGCCAGCAGCCGACAGGGACTTCCGAACACTGAAGCTTTCTTT. The genes are TRBV3-1 (or the pseudogene TRBV3-2) and TRBJ1-1; TRBD1 matches 7 bases. The CDR3 is made up of 15 amino acids. The germline V gene has CDR1 LGHDT and CDR2 YNNKEL (reference sequence). V lost 4 bases and J lost 1; bases outside the gene matches: 6.

The chain links TRBV2 to TRBJ1-3; no clear D. This CDR3 is 12 amino acids long. CDR1 SNHLY and CDR2 FYNNEI come from the germline V gene. Trimming shortened V by 8 bases and J by 4 bases, and 9 bases separated the two germline ends. The CDR3 loop is CASAVMGNTIYF. CDR3 nucleotide sequence: TGTGCCAGCGCGGTGATGGGAAACACCATATATTTT.

The chain joins TRBV3-1 (or the pseudogene TRBV3-2) to TRBJ2-1, with TRBD1 as a possible D gene (5 bases). Per germline, CDR1 LGHDT and CDR2 YNNKEL (reference sequence). The CDR3 is 14 amino acids. V was shortened by 6 bases and J by 8 bases, with 17 bases between the two germline ends. The CDR3 protein is CASSQRSWGDEQFF. The CDR3 nucleotides read TGTGCCAGCAGTCAAAGGAGCTGGGGCGATGAGCAGTTCTTC.

V is TRBV7-2 and J is TRBJ2-7, with 7 bases matching TRBD1. J was trimmed by 4 bases and V by 0 bases; bases with no gene match: 6. CDR3 size: 15 residues. Germline V lookup: CDR1 SGHTA, CDR2 FQGNSA. The chain's CDR3 is CASSLAGTAVYEQYF. The CDR3 bases are TGTGCCAGCAGCTTAGCGGGGACAGCGGTGTACGAGCAGTACTTC.

This chain uses TRBV6-5 with TRBJ1-1, with unresolved D. Trimming shortened V by 3 bases and J by 5 bases, and 10 bases separated the two germline ends. Per the germline V gene, CDR1 is MNHEY and CDR2 is SVGAGI. The CDR3 is 13 residues long. CDR3 bases: TGTGCCAGCAGTTATAACGCGCAAACTGAAGCTTTCTTT. It yields the protein CASSYNAQTEAFF.

This sequence joins TRBV7-9 and TRBJ1-3; tentatively, D is TRBD1 (5 bases). Germline-derived CDR1 and CDR2 are SEHNR and FQNEAQ (reference sequence). Trimming left V 3 bases short and J 0 bases short, with 9 bases between. The CDR3 extends over 15 amino acids. CDR3 DNA sequence: TGTGCCAGCAGCTTGGGGGGAGCCTCTGGAAACACCATATATTTT. It codes for CASSLGGASGNTIYF.

This chain joins TRBV3-1 (or the pseudogene TRBV3-2) and TRBJ2-7; tentatively, D is TRBD2 (5 bases). Trimming took off 6 bases at V and 4 bases at J, with 13 bases between the two ends. The CDR3 runs to 13 residues. Germline values: CDR1 LGHDT, CDR2 YNNKEL (reference sequence). Here the CDR3 DNA reads TGTGCCAGCAGAAAAGATCAGCGGTACGAGCAGTACTTC. Translating it yields CASRKDQRYEQYF.